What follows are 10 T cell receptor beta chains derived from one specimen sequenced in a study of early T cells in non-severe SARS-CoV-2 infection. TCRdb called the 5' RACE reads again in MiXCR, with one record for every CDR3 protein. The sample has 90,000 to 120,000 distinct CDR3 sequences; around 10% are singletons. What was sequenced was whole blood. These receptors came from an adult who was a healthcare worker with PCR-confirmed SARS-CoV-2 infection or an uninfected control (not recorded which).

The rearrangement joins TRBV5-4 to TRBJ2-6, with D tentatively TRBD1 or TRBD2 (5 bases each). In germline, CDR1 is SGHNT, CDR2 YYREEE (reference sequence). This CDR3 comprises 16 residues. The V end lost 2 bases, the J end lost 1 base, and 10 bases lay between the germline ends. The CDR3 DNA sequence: TGTGCCAGCAGCTTAACGGGGCGTTCTGGGGCCAACGTCCTGACTTTC. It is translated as CASSLTGRSGANVLTF.

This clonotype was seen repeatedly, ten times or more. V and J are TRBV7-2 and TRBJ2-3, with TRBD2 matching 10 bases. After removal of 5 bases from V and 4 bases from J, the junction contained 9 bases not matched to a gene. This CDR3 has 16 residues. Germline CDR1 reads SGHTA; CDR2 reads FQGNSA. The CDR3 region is CASSPGGLALPDTQYF. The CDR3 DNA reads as TGTGCCAGCAGCCCGGGGGGACTAGCGCTCCCAGATACGCAGTATTTT.

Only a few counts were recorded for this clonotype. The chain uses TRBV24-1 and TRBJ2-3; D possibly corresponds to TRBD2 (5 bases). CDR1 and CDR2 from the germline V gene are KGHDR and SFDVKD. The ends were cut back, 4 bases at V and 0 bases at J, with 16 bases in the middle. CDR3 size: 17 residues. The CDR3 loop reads CATSDRSKGVSTDTQYF. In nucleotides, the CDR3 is TGTGCCACCAGTGACCGGTCTAAGGGAGTTAGCACAGATACGCAGTATTTT.

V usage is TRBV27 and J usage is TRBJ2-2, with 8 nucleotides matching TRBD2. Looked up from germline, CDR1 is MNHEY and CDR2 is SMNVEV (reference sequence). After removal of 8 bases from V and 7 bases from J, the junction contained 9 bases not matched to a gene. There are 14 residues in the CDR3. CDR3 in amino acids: CASAGWREDGELFF. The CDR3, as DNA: TGTGCCAGCGCCGGGTGGCGGGAGGACGGGGAGCTGTTTTTT.

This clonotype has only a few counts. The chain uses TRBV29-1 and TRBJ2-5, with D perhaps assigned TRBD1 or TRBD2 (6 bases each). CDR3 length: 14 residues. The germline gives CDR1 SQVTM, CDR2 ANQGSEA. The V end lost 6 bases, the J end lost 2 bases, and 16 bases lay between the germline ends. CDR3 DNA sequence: TGCAGCGTAAATGCGGGACATACGCAAGAGACCCAGTACTTC. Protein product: CSVNAGHTQETQYF.

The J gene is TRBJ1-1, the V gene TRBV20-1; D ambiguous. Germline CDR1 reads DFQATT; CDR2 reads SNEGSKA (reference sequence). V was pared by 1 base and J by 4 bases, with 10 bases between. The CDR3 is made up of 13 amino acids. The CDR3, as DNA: TGCAGTGCTAGAGGAAGTCGGGGCACTGAAGCTTTCTTT. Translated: CSARGSRGTEAFF.

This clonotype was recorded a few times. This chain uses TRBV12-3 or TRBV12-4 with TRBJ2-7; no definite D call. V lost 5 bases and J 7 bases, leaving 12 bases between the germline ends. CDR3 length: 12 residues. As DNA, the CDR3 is TGTGCCAGCAGTCCCCAGTTGGGTGAGCAGTACTTC. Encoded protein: CASSPQLGEQYF.

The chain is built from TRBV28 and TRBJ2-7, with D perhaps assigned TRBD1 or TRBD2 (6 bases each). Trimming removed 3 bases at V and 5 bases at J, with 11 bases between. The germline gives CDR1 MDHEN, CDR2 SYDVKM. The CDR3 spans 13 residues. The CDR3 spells CASSFSGAHEQYF. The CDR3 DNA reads TGTGCCAGCAGTTTTTCGGGGGCCCACGAGCAGTACTTC.

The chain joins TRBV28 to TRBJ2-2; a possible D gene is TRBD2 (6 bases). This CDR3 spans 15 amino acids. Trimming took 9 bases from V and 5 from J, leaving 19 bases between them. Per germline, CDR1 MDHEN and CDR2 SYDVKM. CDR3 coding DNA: TGTGCCAGTGCCGGGAGTGGGGAATTTACCGGGGAGCTGTTTTTT. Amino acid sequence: CASAGSGEFTGELFF. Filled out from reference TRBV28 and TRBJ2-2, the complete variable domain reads DVKVTQSSRYLVKRTGEKVFLECVQDMDHENMFWYRQDPGLGLRLIYFSYDVKMKEKGDIPEGYSVSREKKERFSLILESASTNQTSMYLCASAGSGEFTGELFFGEGSRLTVL.

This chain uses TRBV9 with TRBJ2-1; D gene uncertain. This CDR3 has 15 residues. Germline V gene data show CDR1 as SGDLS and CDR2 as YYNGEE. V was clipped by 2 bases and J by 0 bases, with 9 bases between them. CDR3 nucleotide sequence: TGTGCCAGCAGCGTCGGCATCAGCTCCTACAATGAGCAGTTCTTC. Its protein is CASSVGISSYNEQFF.